The sample holds a few counts of the clone carrying this T cell receptor beta chain. Using immunoSEQ multiplex PCR, the repertoire was profiled, and TCRdb retains in-frame clones only, with some absent. The table lists 390,000 or so clones, 87% of them singletons. Germline V gives CDR1 LNHNV, CDR2 YYDKDF (reference sequence). Trimming shortened V by 5 bases and J by 0 bases, and 14 bases separated the two germline ends. The CDR3 is 16 amino acids. Recovery meant two consecutive negative NP/OP PCR tests, professional clearance, or resolved symptoms. This specimen belongs to a study of blood T cell repertoires in COVID-19.

This clonotype was obtained from a woman aged 45-65 years who had recovered from COVID-19. The sequenced sample was PBMCs or T cells enriched from blood (not recorded which). The chain combines TRBV15 with TRBJ1-5, with D tentatively TRBD1 (5 bases). The CDR3 loop is CATSGPGTPSNQPQHF. The CDR3 nucleotides are TGTGCCACCAGCGGCCCAGGGACTCCTAGCAATCAGCCCCAGCATTTT.